One sample yielded the 27 T cell receptor beta chains listed below, sequenced in a study of spatial heterogeneity in lung cancer. Time point specified: blood at routine non-recurrence follow-up after resection. Without sorting, whole RNA was sequenced from tumor, nontumor lung or frozen PBMC. Each CDR3 protein gets one entry after TCRdb re-called the 5' RACE reads with MiXCR. Counted here are 51,000 or so distinct CDR3 sequences, around 7% occurring once; the ten biggest clones make up 35%. The starting material was PBMCs, obtained at follow-up. These receptors all stem from a female donor with early-stage non-small cell lung cancer.

This clonotype showed up just a few times. J is TRBJ1-6 and V is TRBV20-1; TRBD1 is a possible D gene (5 bases). CDR1 is DFQATT and CDR2 is SNEGSKA in the germline V gene (reference sequence). The CDR3 is 12 amino acids. Trimming cost V 6 bases and J 15 bases, with 18 bases left between them. Here the CDR3 DNA reads TGCAGTGCGTACAGGAGGTCTAAGAGCCTCCACTTT. Protein: CSAYRRSKSLHF.

The chain combines TRBV6-6 with TRBJ1-5; D may be TRBD1 (5 bases). This CDR3 contains 15 residues. V was pared by 0 bases and J by 2 bases, with 8 bases between. In germline, CDR1 is MNHNY, CDR2 SVGAGI (reference sequence). The CDR3 protein is CASSYSTQGNQPQHF. The CDR3 nucleotides read TGTGCCAGCAGTTACTCTACACAGGGCAATCAGCCCCAGCATTTT.

A few counts support this clonotype. The V gene is TRBV7-2, the J gene TRBJ2-1; no definite D call. From germline, CDR1 is SGHTA and CDR2 FQGNSA. V was cut by 5 bases and J by 7 bases, with 6 bases left in between. The CDR3 consists of 11 residues. DNA of the CDR3: TGTGCCAGCAGCACTGGTAATGAGCAGTTCTTC. Residues: CASSTGNEQFF.

This clonotype was detected many times. The chain couples TRBV12-3 or TRBV12-4 to TRBJ2-5, with no clear D. CDR3 length: 15 amino acids. Trimming took 3 bases from V and 4 from J, leaving 15 bases between them. The CDR3 sequence is CASSFGQLKVETQYF. DNA of the CDR3: TGTGCCAGCAGTTTCGGCCAGCTCAAAGTAGAGACCCAGTACTTC.

This clonotype was detected many times. The genes are TRBV7-2 and TRBJ2-5, with 13 bases fitting TRBD2. Germline lookup yields CDR1 SGHTA and CDR2 FQGNSA. Trimming took 5 bases from V and 3 from J; bases not matched to a gene: 3. CDR3 length equals 15 residues. This CDR3 is CASSPGTSGEETQYF. In nucleotides, the CDR3 is TGTGCCAGCAGCCCAGGGACTAGCGGGGAAGAGACCCAGTACTTC.

The genes are TRBV5-4 and TRBJ2-3; D is perhaps TRBD2 (5 bases). CDR1 SGHNT and CDR2 YYREEE come from the germline V gene (reference sequence). CDR3 length equals 15 residues. Trimming cost V 4 bases and J 5 bases, with 17 bases left between them. CDR3 DNA sequence: TGTGCCAGCAGCCCAAGCGGCAGCGGACGAGATACGCAGTATTTT. Protein sequence: CASSPSGSGRDTQYF.

This chain joins TRBV5-4 and TRBJ2-2, with D hard to call. The germline CDR1 and CDR2 sequences are SGHNT and YYREEE (reference sequence). The CDR3 spans 15 residues. The V end was cut by 0 bases, the J end by 2 bases, with 8 bases between. This CDR3 is CASSLDQRNTGELFF. As DNA, the CDR3 is TGTGCCAGCAGCTTGGACCAGAGAAACACCGGGGAGCTGTTTTTT.

The V gene is TRBV4-1, the J gene TRBJ2-1; 7 bases match TRBD1. J gave up 10 bases and V 0 bases, and 6 bases lay outside the gene matches. Germline V gives CDR1 MGHRA, CDR2 YSYEKL. The length of the CDR3 is 14 residues. CDR3 region: CASSQEEGAREQFF. The CDR3 DNA is TGCGCCAGCAGCCAAGAAGAGGGGGCTCGGGAGCAGTTCTTC.

This clonotype was detected ten times or more. The chain couples TRBV6-6 to TRBJ2-5; 12 bases fit TRBD2. With V trimmed by 4 bases and J by 5 bases, 5 bases remained unmatched. This CDR3 is 15 amino acids long. Germline CDR1 reads MNHNY; CDR2 reads SVGAGI (reference sequence). The CDR3 protein is CASSSTSGGSETQYF. In nucleotides, the CDR3 is TGTGCCAGCAGTTCGACTAGCGGGGGAAGCGAGACCCAGTACTTC.

In regard to this clonotype: One base away lies a much larger clone, so this may be a sequencing read error. J is TRBJ2-6 and V is TRBV5-1; D is perhaps TRBD1 (6 bases). Trimming pared 4 bases from V and 2 bases from J, leaving 22 bases between. Germline lookup yields CDR1 SGHRS and CDR2 YFSETQ. This CDR3 is built from 19 residues. CDR3 region: CASSPTVGRGYPGANVLTF. In nucleotides, the CDR3 is TGCGCCAGCAGCCCCACCGTGGGCAGGGGCTACCCTGGGGCCAACGTCCTGACTTTC.

The V gene is TRBV20-1, the J gene TRBJ1-1; 8 bases line up with TRBD1. The CDR3 runs to 13 residues. The germline CDR1 and CDR2 sequences are DFQATT and SNEGSKA (reference sequence). Trimming at V came to 6 bases and at J to 1 base, leaving 4 bases not matched to a gene. The CDR3 protein is CSADRGPNTEAFF. DNA of the CDR3: TGCAGTGCCGACAGGGGTCCGAACACTGAAGCTTTCTTT.

CDR3 amino acids: CASSPRERGSQDTQYF. In DNA, the CDR3 is TGTGCCAGCAGTCCCAGGGAGCGGGGAAGTCAAGATACGCAGTATTTT. This rearrangement joins TRBV6-2 or TRBV6-3 to TRBJ2-3; 7 nucleotides line up with TRBD2. The J segment lost 5 bases and the V segment lost 5 bases, leaving 13 bases of the junction unmatched. Germline CDR1 MNHEY, CDR2 SVGEGT. The CDR3 is 16 amino acids.

This clonotype was seen repeatedly, ten times or more. The J gene is TRBJ2-7, the V gene TRBV19; D remains unclear. V lost 7 bases and J lost 0, with 10 bases in between. Per germline, CDR1 LNHDA and CDR2 SQIVND (reference sequence). The CDR3 is 13 residues long. The CDR3 DNA follows: TGTGCCAGTATTGGATACCCCTCCTACGAGCAGTACTTC. Translation: CASIGYPSYEQYF.

With regard to this clonotype: This sequence may be a read error, since a much larger clone differs from it by one base. Because it lacks the conserved phenylalanine or tryptophan at the end, this CDR3 is likely a read error. The V and J genes are TRBV11-2 and TRBJ1-4; D is unresolved. Germline CDR1 and CDR2: SGHAT and FQNNGV. CDR3 length equals 12 residues. With 3 bases removed from V and 7 bases from J, the gap between germline ends came to 6 bases. CDR3 sequence: CASSLGSEKLFS. CDR3 coding DNA: TGTGCCAGCAGCTTGGGCAGTGAAAAACTGTTTTCT.

This clonotype was counted a few times. The chain joins TRBV5-1 to TRBJ1-1, with D perhaps TRBD1 (5 bases). The CDR3 covers 14 residues. Trimming removed 4 bases at V and 1 base at J, with 11 bases between. Looked up from germline, CDR1 is SGHRS and CDR2 is YFSETQ. CDR3 coding DNA: TGCGCCAGCAGCCAAGGACAACCGAACACTGAAGCTTTCTTT. It codes for CASSQGQPNTEAFF.

This clonotype occurred a few times. This chain joins TRBV6-2 or TRBV6-3 and TRBJ2-2; D ambiguous. CDR3 size: 13 residues. Per the germline V gene, CDR1 is MNHEY and CDR2 is SVGEGT. V lost 5 bases and J 6 bases, leaving 10 bases between the germline ends. The CDR3 region is CASSHHYSGELFF. In DNA, the CDR3 is TGTGCCAGCAGTCACCATTACTCCGGGGAGCTGTTTTTT.

This clonotype was found many times. V usage is TRBV7-8 and J usage is TRBJ2-7; TRBD1 agrees at 8 bases. Trimming removed 5 bases from V and 5 bases from J; junction bases left unmatched: 8. Germline CDR1 reads SGHVS; CDR2 reads FQNEAQ. The CDR3 runs to 14 residues. The CDR3 loop is CASSRTGSKDEQYF. The DNA of the CDR3 is TGTGCCAGCAGCCGGACAGGGAGTAAAGACGAGCAGTACTTC.

This clonotype was counted many times. The V gene is TRBV7-2, the J gene TRBJ2-3; either TRBD1 or TRBD2 may fit D (5 bases each). Trimming left V 7 bases short and J 2 bases short, with 16 bases between. The CDR3 sequence is 15 residues long. Germline loops: CDR1 SGHTA, CDR2 FQGNSA. DNA of the CDR3: TGTGCCAGCACCGTTGGGACGGGGTTCACAGATACGCAGTATTTT. This encodes CASTVGTGFTDTQYF.

The genes are TRBV10-3 and TRBJ2-7; TRBD2 aligns across 7 bases. Germline V CDR1 and CDR2: ENHRY, SYGVKD. This CDR3 region has 17 residues. The V segment lost 0 bases and the J segment 2 bases; nucleotides outside the gene matches: 10. The CDR3: CAISESREGASPYEQYF. The CDR3, as DNA: TGTGCCATCAGTGAGTCTAGGGAGGGAGCTAGCCCCTACGAGCAGTACTTC.

This clonotype was observed at least ten times. This rearrangement joins TRBV9 to TRBJ2-3; 11 nucleotides agree with TRBD2. Trimming took 4 bases from V and 5 from J; bases not matched to a gene: 9. Germline V gene lookup returns CDR1 SGDLS and CDR2 YYNGEE. The CDR3 is made up of 16 amino acids. CDR3: CASSLIAGGHLDTQYF. The CDR3 DNA reads as TGTGCCAGCAGCTTAATAGCGGGGGGGCATCTAGATACGCAGTATTTT.

This clonotype came up many times. The chain recombines TRBV7-3 with TRBJ2-5; a possible D gene is TRBD2 (5 bases). V was pared by 2 bases and J by 4 bases, with 17 bases between. CDR3 size: 16 residues. CDR1 is SGHTA, CDR2 FQGTGA, per germline. The CDR3 bases are TGTGCCAGCAGCTTAGCCCCCACAGCGGTAGGAGAGACCCAGTACTTC. Protein product: CASSLAPTAVGETQYF.

This clonotype has ten or more counts. The rearrangement links TRBV19 to TRBJ1-4; D is possibly TRBD1 (6 bases). The germline V gene has CDR1 LNHDA and CDR2 SQIVND (reference sequence). V lost 7 bases to trimming and J lost 5 bases, with 14 bases between them. The CDR3 is 14 amino acids. The CDR3 sequence is CASTADRRNEKLFF. In DNA form, the CDR3 reads TGTGCCAGTACCGCGGACAGAAGGAATGAAAAACTGTTTTTT.

This clonotype has a count of ten or more. The rearrangement uses TRBV7-2 and TRBJ2-1; TRBD2 might be the D (5 bases). This CDR3 contains 15 residues. V dropped 4 bases and J dropped 4 bases, with 14 bases sitting between them. Germline CDR1 and CDR2: SGHTA and FQGNSA. CDR3 coding DNA: TGTGCCAGCAGCTCCCAATTCCGGGAATACAATGAGCAGTTCTTC. Translating it yields CASSSQFREYNEQFF. Looking up the rest from reference TRBV7-2 and TRBJ2-1 gives the full variable domain: GAGVSQSPSNKVTEKGKDVELRCDPISGHTALYWYRQSLGQGLEFLIYFQGNSAPDKSGLPSDRFSAERTGGSVSTLTIQRTQQEDSAVYLCASSSQFREYNEQFFGPGTRLTVL.

This clonotype has more than one count but fewer than ten. The chain has TRBV18 and TRBJ1-1; D uncertain. The V end lost 1 base, the J end lost 1 base, and 4 bases lay between the germline ends. Germline V lookup: CDR1 KGHSH, CDR2 LQKENI. The CDR3 has 13 amino acids. This CDR3 reads CASSPQRNTEAFF. DNA for the CDR3: TGTGCCAGCTCACCACAGAGGAACACTGAAGCTTTCTTT.

This clonotype appeared many times. V usage is TRBV6-5 and J usage is TRBJ1-3, with D perhaps matching TRBD1 (5 bases). CDR1 MNHEY and CDR2 SVGAGI come from the germline V gene. Deletions cut 2 bases from V and 0 bases from J, with 11 bases between. CDR3 length equals 16 residues. In DNA, the CDR3 is TGTGCCAGCAGTTACGGGACGGTGCGCTCTGGAAACACCATATATTTT. Protein: CASSYGTVRSGNTIYF.

CDR3 nucleotides: TGCGCCAGCAGCTTTAGTCCTGACCCGCTTCAGCCCCAGCATTTT. Its translation: CASSFSPDPLQPQHF. The chain recombines TRBV5-1 with TRBJ1-5; the D is unclear. The CDR3 contains 15 residues. V dropped 2 bases and J dropped 6 bases, with 15 bases sitting between them. Germline CDR1 and CDR2: SGHRS and YFSETQ. Together with reference TRBV5-1 and TRBJ1-5, the CDR3 gives the full variable domain: KAGVTQTPRYLIKTRGQQVTLSCSPISGHRSVSWYQQTPGQGLQFLFEYFSETQRNKGNFPGRFSGRQFSNSRSEMNVSTLELGDSALYLCASSFSPDPLQPQHFGDGTRLSIL.

The rearrangement links TRBV15 to TRBJ1-4, with D unclear. V lost 1 base to trimming and J lost 8 bases, with 8 bases between them. CDR1 and CDR2 from the germline V gene are LNHNV and YYDKDF (reference sequence). The CDR3 spans 13 residues. Here the CDR3 DNA reads TGTGCCACCAGCAGAGGTGGAGGAGAAAAACTGTTTTTT. It translates to CATSRGGGEKLFF.